This TCR beta chain originates from a study of cytomegalovirus exposure and HLA in healthy donors. Overall study findings and caveats: Data from an earlier analysis indicated that most TCR beta V segments were productive either about 87% or about 30% of the time.

Use of 60 Vbeta and 13 Jbeta primers characterized the PCR. Sequencing used immunoSEQ multiplex PCR; TCRdb keeps in-frame clones, though not all of them. The repertoire table contains tens of thousands of clones. As for this clone: The antigen is not known.

Sequencing input: PBMCs. The sequence came from a woman aged 30 to 39 in good health and CMV-seropositive.

Written as DNA, the CDR3 is TGTGCCAGCAGCAGAGCGGTAATCACAGATACGCAGTATTTT. Translating it yields CASSRAVITDTQYF. This sequence joins TRBV9 and TRBJ2-3, with D possibly TRBD2 on 5 matching bases. This CDR3 comprises 14 residues. Per germline, CDR1 SGDLS and CDR2 YYNGEE. V lost 4 bases, J lost 2 bases, and 11 bases lay in between.